The 19 T cell receptor beta chains in this list originate from one sample, sequenced in a study of T cell clonotyping in hematopoietic cell transplantation. Regarding time point: recipient sample about 28 days before transplant, after cytoreduction. Repertoires were generated with immunoSEQ multiplex PCR, while TCRdb's copy carries only in-frame clones and drops some. This table has tens of thousands of clones, about 90% appearing once. The sequencing here drew on peripheral blood mononuclear cells, taken before stem cell transplant. The receptors come from a man in his late teens or twenties with biphenotypic leukemia. Some clones in this sample may be carry-over from other donors' samples.

V and J are TRBV10-3 and TRBJ2-7; D is unresolved. This CDR3 is built from 15 residues. V was clipped by 2 bases and J by 2 bases, with 13 bases between them. Germline V gene sequence: CDR1 ENHRY, CDR2 SYGVKD. CDR3 protein: CAISEPSTAPYEQYF. DNA of the CDR3: TGTGCCATCAGTGAGCCTTCCACAGCCCCCTACGAGCAGTACTTC.

This chain joins TRBV6-5 and TRBJ2-3; D might be TRBD1 or TRBD2, each matching 5 bases. CDR1 and CDR2 from the germline V gene are MNHEY and SVGAGI. Trimming stripped 2 bases from V and 0 bases from J, with 12 bases between. The CDR3 covers 16 residues. The CDR3 DNA reads as TGTGCCAGCAGTTACCGGGTAGGGGAGAGCACAGATACGCAGTATTTT. Translated, it gives CASSYRVGESTDTQYF.

A single count supports this clone. The chain uses TRBV2 and TRBJ1-5; the D gene is possibly TRBD1 (6 bases). V shed 7 bases and J shed 0 bases, with 10 bases lying between them. This CDR3 has 14 residues. Germline V gene lookup returns CDR1 SNHLY and CDR2 FYNNEI. The CDR3 region has the DNA TGTGCCAGCACGGACAGTTCTAGCAATCAGCCCCAGCATTTT. Its protein is CASTDSSSNQPQHF.

V and J are TRBV5-8 and TRBJ1-5; D ambiguous. Germline values: CDR1 SGHTS, CDR2 YDEGEE. V was trimmed by 1 base and J by 3 bases, leaving 20 bases between them. This CDR3 region has 18 residues. The CDR3 DNA follows: TGTGCCAGCAGCTTGCAATGGTCCGCGACTCCTCTCAATCAGCCCCAGCATTTT. This gives the protein CASSLQWSATPLNQPQHF.

The rearrangement uses TRBV2 and TRBJ1-2, with D hard to call. From germline, CDR1 is SNHLY and CDR2 FYNNEI. CDR3 length: 14 amino acids. Deletions cut 7 bases from V and 5 bases from J, with 17 bases between. The CDR3 DNA follows: TGTGCCAGCAAGACGGACGGATTGCTTTATGGCTACACCTTC. Encoded protein: CASKTDGLLYGYTF.

The chain couples TRBV5-1 to TRBJ2-1; tentatively, D is TRBD1 (5 bases). V dropped 0 bases and J dropped 9 bases, with 10 bases sitting between them. The germline V gene encodes CDR1 SGHRS and CDR2 YFSETQ. The CDR3 consists of 13 residues. Here the CDR3 DNA reads TGCGCCAGCAGCTTGGCAGGGCGGAGTGAGCAGTTCTTC. Translation gives CASSLAGRSEQFF.

V gene TRBV5-1 combines with J gene TRBJ2-7, with D possibly matching TRBD2 (6 bases). This CDR3 is 11 amino acids long. Germline V gene lookup returns CDR1 SGHRS and CDR2 YFSETQ. The V end was cut by 4 bases, the J end by 6 bases, with 8 bases between. CDR3 nucleotides: TGCGCCAGCAGCGTGGGGGGCGAGCAGTACTTC. This translates into CASSVGGEQYF.

V usage is TRBV5-6 and J usage is TRBJ1-2; D remains ambiguous. The CDR3 sequence is 12 residues long. Germline V CDR1 and CDR2: SGHDT, YYEEEE. Between the trimmed V and J ends, which lost 5 bases and 6 bases, there was a span of 11 bases. CDR3 DNA: TGTGCCAGCAGTTTTAACGGTCATGGCTACACCTTC. It specifies CASSFNGHGYTF.

V usage is TRBV2 and J usage is TRBJ2-3, with D possibly being TRBD1 (5 bases). With 5 bases removed from V and 5 bases from J, the gap between germline ends came to 8 bases. The CDR3 is 12 amino acids. Per the germline V gene, CDR1 is SNHLY and CDR2 is FYNNEI. This chain's CDR3 is CASSSQGDTQYF. CDR3 DNA sequence: TGTGCCAGCAGTTCCCAGGGAGATACGCAGTATTTT. The entire variable domain, with the rest obtained from reference TRBV2 and TRBJ2-3, is as follows: EPEVTQTPSHQVTQMGQEVILRCVPISNHLYFYWYRQILGQKVEFLVSFYNNEISEKSEIFDDQFSVERPDGSNFTLKIRSTKLEDSAMYFCASSSQGDTQYFGPGTRLTVL.

The rearrangement joins TRBV19 to TRBJ1-1, with TRBD1 as a possible D gene (5 bases). The length of the CDR3 is 13 residues. Germline assignment: CDR1 LNHDA and CDR2 SQIVND (reference sequence). V lost 10 bases, J lost 2 bases, and 14 bases lay in between. The DNA for the CDR3 is TGTGCCACCTTCTCGGGGCCCAACACTGAAGCTTTCTTT. This gives the protein CATFSGPNTEAFF.

This sequence joins TRBV5-1 and TRBJ1-3; D is possibly TRBD1 (5 bases). The germline V and J ends were trimmed by 5 bases and 0 bases, with 12 bases remaining between them. Germline V CDR1 and CDR2: SGHRS, YFSETQ. The CDR3 is 15 amino acids. CDR3 sequence: CASRPGRDSGNTIYF. The CDR3 nucleotides are TGCGCCAGCAGGCCGGGACGGGACTCTGGAAACACCATATATTTT.

This clone has more than one count but fewer than ten. The chain recombines TRBV18 with TRBJ2-7; D gene unclear. Germline assignment: CDR1 KGHSH and CDR2 LQKENI. Trimming pared 6 bases from V and 3 bases from J, leaving 15 bases between. This CDR3 comprises 14 residues. In nucleotides, the CDR3 is TGTGCCAGCTCCCCGGGCAGTTCAGTCTACGAGCAGTACTTC. The encoded protein is CASSPGSSVYEQYF.

This clone has just a few counts. V usage is TRBV6-5 and J usage is TRBJ1-2; D unresolved. With 6 bases removed from V and 8 bases from J, the gap between germline ends came to 16 bases. The CDR3 is 13 residues long. Looked up from germline, CDR1 is MNHEY and CDR2 is SVGAGI. The CDR3 here is CASRRSLGGGYTF. The CDR3 nucleotides are TGTGCCAGCAGAAGAAGCTTGGGTGGCGGCTACACCTTC.

V is TRBV27 and J is TRBJ1-3, with D unclear. The V gene lost 5 bases and the J gene lost 4 bases, with 18 bases spanning the gap. Germline CDR1 is MNHEY and CDR2 is SMNVEV (reference sequence). The CDR3 totals 16 residues. Here the CDR3 reads CASSRGIFGSGNTIYF. CDR3 sequence (DNA): TGTGCCAGCAGTCGGGGTATATTTGGATCCGGAAACACCATATATTTT.

This sequence joins TRBV10-1 and TRBJ2-2; D ambiguous. Germline values: CDR1 WNHNN, CDR2 SYGVQD (reference sequence). Trimming removed 0 bases from V and 6 bases from J, with 17 bases in between. The CDR3 has 17 amino acids. The CDR3 loop reads CASSESPRRGFPGELFF. As DNA, the CDR3 is TGCGCCAGCAGTGAGTCCCCTAGGCGTGGGTTTCCCGGGGAGCTGTTTTTT.

The J gene is TRBJ1-5, the V gene TRBV30, with D maybe TRBD1 (6 bases). Germline values: CDR1 GTSNPN, CDR2 SVGIG (reference sequence). The CDR3 is 13 amino acids. The V end was cut by 5 bases, the J end by 3 bases, with 11 bases between. The CDR3 bases are TGTGCCTGGGGTAGGGGGGACAATCAGCCCCAGCATTTT. Protein sequence: CAWGRGDNQPQHF.

V is TRBV6-1 and J is TRBJ2-7; D gene ambiguous. CDR3 length equals 13 residues. The germline V and J ends were trimmed by 3 bases and 2 bases, with 8 bases remaining between them. Germline CDR1 is MNHNS and CDR2 is SASEGT. The CDR3 is CASSDGPAYEQYF. For the CDR3, the DNA is TGTGCCAGCAGTGACGGACCGGCCTACGAGCAGTACTTC.

The rearrangement links TRBV5-1 to TRBJ2-4; 13 nucleotides match TRBD2. The CDR3 has 18 residues. Germline V gene data show CDR1 as SGHRS and CDR2 as YFSETQ. V gave up 0 bases and J gave up 0 bases; unmatched junction bases: 3. The CDR3 reads CASSLEGLAGLAKNIQYF. The CDR3 coding sequence is TGCGCCAGCAGCTTGGAGGGACTAGCGGGGCTAGCCAAAAACATTCAGTACTTC.

The chain couples TRBV5-1 to TRBJ1-1, with 9 nucleotides matching TRBD1. This CDR3 comprises 15 residues. In germline, CDR1 is SGHRS, CDR2 YFSETQ. V was pared by 4 bases and J by 0 bases, with 4 bases of the junction left unmatched. This chain's CDR3 is CASSVTGGVNTEAFF. CDR3 DNA sequence: TGCGCCAGCAGCGTTACAGGGGGCGTGAACACTGAAGCTTTCTTT.